This TCR beta chain emerged from a study of naive and memory T cell subsets (dated by TCRdb to 2017 to 2019). A note on the overall study: An open-source, UMI-based TCR alpha and beta sequencing pipeline was applied to sorted naive and memory peripheral blood T cell subsets. RNA was DNase-treated and reverse transcribed with TCR constant-region primers, mostly using SuperScript III. The results of the functional CMV T cell responses matched the IgG serology results in every case. The paper's findings and limits, for the study overall: A power law was followed by TCR abundance, with an exponent that differed between naive and memory subsets but was consistent across the three individuals. After error correction, over 90% of naive TCR sequences appeared only once, giving much steeper abundance distributions than memory subsets. In both CD4 and CD8 cells, going from naive through CM, EM and EMRA, the Gini index went up while Shannon and inverse Simpson diversity went down. RNA-based TCR counts may be influenced by expression changes linked to T cell activation and differentiation. A few larger clonotypes were present in naive repertoires, particularly the CD8 repertoires, and these clonotypes were possibly memory cells re-expressing CD45RA. Single alpha or beta chain sequences, rather than paired alpha/beta receptors, were used to define clonotypes. The repertoire findings for the naive and memory subsets could not be validated against a ground truth, as none was available.

From the second PCR step onward, the TCR alpha chain libraries and the TCR beta chain libraries were amplified separately. To determine each donor's CMV status, fresh PBMCs were stimulated overnight with CMV viral lysate, and IFNgamma production from CD4+ T cells was then assessed. Using Miltenyi beads, CD4 T cells were first positively selected, and CD8 T cells were then positively selected from the CD4-negative fraction. After staining for CD3, CD4, CD8, CD45RA, CD27 and a live/dead dye, cells were sorted on a BD Aria II into four subsets based on CD45RA and CD27. A few healthy volunteers provided blood, and each donor's sample was split into CD4 and CD8 T cells and then further divided into four differentiation subsets. Approximately 120 ml of peripheral blood was drawn per donor, and PBMC were isolated by Ficoll-Paque PLUS density-gradient centrifugation. Sorted cells were lysed in RLT buffer, and RNA was extracted with a Qiagen RNeasy kit and stored at -80°C.

This clonotype was counted many times. Its antigen target is currently unknown. It has no much larger one-base neighbor in the sample; base qualities were not kept. Germline trimming: 4 bases from V, 9 bases from J; junction bases outside gene matches: 13. The germline V gene provides CDR1 SQVTM and CDR2 ANQGSEA. Spanning cysteine to phenylalanine, the CDR3 consists of 14 amino acids. The read is trimmed to its CDR3 DNA, 42 bases read in frame from base 1. The method behind the library was UMI-ligation and nested PCR. The beta constant-region primer was an equimolar mix of two oligonucleotides covering both TRBC1 and TRBC2. The ligated cDNA went through four rounds of PCR with nested alpha and beta constant-region primers together with the SP2 primer. A single-stranded oligonucleotide carrying the SP2 primer and a 12-nucleotide UMI was ligated to the 3' end of the cDNA by T4 RNA ligase 1. The ligation reaction was incubated at 16°C for about 18-24 hours. PCR2 was typically run as a SYBR Green qPCR and stopped at a predetermined threshold to prevent over-amplification. Every purification after the first one was done using Agencourt AMPure XP magnetic beads. Library quantification was done by Qubit, followed by a TapeStation check on which the main peak was expected at around 650 bp. Sequencing of the pooled libraries was done on an Illumina MiSeq using v2 2x251 paired-end kits, which typically yielded roughly 0.9-2.2 million reads per sample. Each sample was pooled at 3 to 4 nM, and roughly 4.5-7.5% PhiX was included to help cluster recognition. For the original study's pipeline: Decombinator assigned V and J genes to Demultiplexor-processed FASTQ reads by tag matching, allowing a single base-pair mismatch. Collapsinator used UMIs to correct both sequencing errors and frequency errors arising from PCR heterogeneity. TCRs were translated and CDR3s were extracted from the conserved cysteine to the FGXG phenylalanine by CDR3Translator, with non-productive sequences being flagged. Gini, Shannon entropy and inverse Simpson indices were calculated on repertoires that had been subsampled to equal numbers of UMI-defined TCRs. Power-law fits to clonotype abundance distributions were performed by maximum likelihood within the linear range. Similar UMI counts, unique TCR numbers and clonal distributions were obtained with the pipeline and with MIGEC on one naive CD8 sample. In one analysis, naive TCRs also found in any memory subset of the same donor were removed from the naive repertoire. Repertoires were searched for some 7,000 CMV-associated CDR3 sequences compiled from VDJdb and a published dataset. The public reads were reprocessed in TCRdb via fastp at Q25 and MiXCR, keeping in-frame beta chains. One record per CDR3 amino acid sequence lists the most common genes and DNA. TCRdb, not the original authors, processed these V and J calls. In all, the sample holds roughly 80,000 distinct CDR3 sequences, and roughly 9.2% of those were seen once. In total, the top ten clones hold about 1.3% of the sample.

This receptor was taken from a human donor in good health. Recombination joined TRBV29-1 with TRBJ2-3, with TRBD2 identical over 7 junction bases. The material sequenced was naive CD8+ T cells from blood. The sample's cell subset or site, from its label and the paper: naive T cells, CD45RA high CD27+. CDR3 reads: CSVVSGLDSVTQYF. The bases are TGCAGCGTTGTATCCGGACTAGACTCCGTCACGCAGTATTTT.